This entry describes one T cell receptor (beta chain). The data belong to a study of blood T cell repertoires in COVID-19. Study-level information: Sites in the United States, Italy and Spain provided acute and convalescent COVID-19 samples. T cells, B-cell-depleted T cells, or PBMCs supplied cDNA or gDNA.

With 5 bases clipped from V and 4 bases from J, the junction kept 14 bases outside the gene matches. Germline CDR1 SGHVS, CDR2 FNYEAQ. This CDR3 comprises 18 residues. The assay was immunoSEQ multiplex PCR, and TCRdb's table has in-frame clones only and misses some. Of about 30,000 clones listed, about 86% were seen once; the top ten hold over 25%. This clonotype was obtained from a human donor in a cohort sampled during active COVID-19. Sample: peripheral blood. The V gene is TRBV7-6, the J gene TRBJ1-6, with 7 nucleotides matching TRBD1. The chain's CDR3 is CASSLSASGTEYNSPLHF. CDR3 DNA: TGTGCCAGCAGCCTCTCGGCCTCCGGGACAGAATATAATTCACCCCTCCACTTT.